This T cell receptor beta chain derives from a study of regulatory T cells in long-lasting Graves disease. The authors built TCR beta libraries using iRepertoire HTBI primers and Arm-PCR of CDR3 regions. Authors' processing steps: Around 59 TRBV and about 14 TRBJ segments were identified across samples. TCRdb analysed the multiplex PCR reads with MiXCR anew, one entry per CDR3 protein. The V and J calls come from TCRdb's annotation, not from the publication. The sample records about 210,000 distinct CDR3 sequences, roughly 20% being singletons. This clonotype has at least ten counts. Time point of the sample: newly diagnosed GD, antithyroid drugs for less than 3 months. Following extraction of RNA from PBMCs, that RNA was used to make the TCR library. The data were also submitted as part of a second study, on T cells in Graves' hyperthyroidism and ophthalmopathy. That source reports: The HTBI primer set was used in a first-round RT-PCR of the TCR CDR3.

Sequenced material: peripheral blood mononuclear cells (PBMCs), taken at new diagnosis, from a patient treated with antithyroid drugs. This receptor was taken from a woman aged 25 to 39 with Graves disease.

The CDR3 nucleotides read TGTGCCAGCAGACCGCAGGCGGGAGGGACCTACGAGCAGTACTTC. Translation: CASRPQAGGTYEQYF. The chain combines TRBV27 with TRBJ2-7; 9 nucleotides line up with TRBD2. Per germline, CDR1 MNHEY and CDR2 SMNVEV (reference sequence). V lost 6 bases and J lost 2; bases outside the gene matches: 8. This CDR3 spans 15 amino acids.